This TCR beta chain appears in the sequencing data of a study of T cells after yellow fever vaccination (dated by TCRdb to between 2017 and 2020). Describing the broader study: Libraries from fractions with low cell numbers were prepared with the SMART-Seq v4 Ultra Low Input RNA kit. To follow T-cell clones before and after primary and booster YFV17D yellow fever vaccination, bulk TCR alpha and beta repertoires were sequenced over time. Two healthy male donors, one aged 18 to 29 and one aged 30 to 40 years, made up the cohort. Bulk PBMC replicates and cell subsets were isolated from blood drawn at multiple timepoints before and after both primary and secondary immunization. What the authors observed across the whole study: Because the study included only a couple of donors, the extent to which the findings can be generalized is limited. Compared with the primary T-cell response, the secondary T-cell response was weaker but faster, peaking on day 5 rather than day 15. A small share of clonotypes occurred in both CD4 and CD8 compartments, likely arising from convergent recombination. Most clones expanded after primary vaccination (96% of CD4 and roughly 90% of CD8) were re-detected after the booster, suggesting that broad memory maintenance occurred. Computational filtering was required because FACS-sorted repertoires could contain abundant contaminating clonotypes from the bulk population.

TCR cDNA was synthesized by 5'RACE template switching, which introduced a universal primer site and unique molecular identifiers. cDNA synthesis was primed from both the TCR alpha and TCR beta constant segments. Libraries were amplified in two PCR steps, with sample barcodes and sequencing adapters added in the second step. Sequencing of the libraries was done on either Illumina HiSeq 2500 (2x100 bp) or NovaSeq (2x150 bp). As for how the authors treated the data: MIGEC was used to demultiplex reads and collapse the reads into UMI consensus sequences, and MiXCR was used for V(D)J alignment. Clonotypes responding to the vaccine were identified with edgeR on replicate PBMC samples, with the criteria of FDR below 0.01 and a log2 fold change above 5 up to day 15. Each bulk clonotype received a CD4 or CD8 identity based on whether the sequenced CD4 or CD8 repertoire contained that clonotype at higher abundance. TCRdb took the public reads, trimmed them with fastp at Q25, ran MiXCR for clone calling and kept in-frame beta chains. One record per CDR3 amino acid sequence lists the most common genes and DNA. The V and J calls here are based on TCRdb, not the publication. The sample table shows some 600,000 distinct CDR3 sequences, and roughly 12% are seen once. The top ten constitute approximately 15% of the sample.

The sample's treatment or condition label, decoded: live attenuated yellow fever vaccine strain. At each blood-draw timepoint, two biological replicates of bulk PBMCs were collected. PBMCs were isolated from peripheral blood using a standard Ficoll-Paque protocol. TriZol was used to extract RNA from bulk PBMCs, from CD4 and CD8 fractions, and from dextramer-positive and dextramer-negative fractions. This clonotype showed up just a few times. No antigen is known for it. Base-call qualities are not available, and no considerably larger clone is one nucleotide away. The material sequenced was PBMCs, taken on the day of the yellow fever booster vaccination. The clonotype was recovered from a man in his thirties or forties who received the YFV17D yellow fever vaccine.

The bases read TGCAGCGTTGAGCGGGACACAGAGCAGTACTTC. Its product reads: CSVERDTEQYF. The chain is assembled from TRBV29-1 and TRBJ2-7, with the D assignment possibly TRBD1 or TRBD2, given 6 matching bases for each. There are 11 amino acids in the CDR3, from cysteine to phenylalanine inclusive. The only DNA kept is the CDR3, 33 bases in frame from the first base. The germline ends are 10 bases apart after V is trimmed by 3 bases and J by 7 bases. The germline V gene sets CDR1 to SQVTM and CDR2 to ANQGSEA.